Below are 27 T cell receptor beta chains sequenced from a single sample in a study of beta chain features in type 1 diabetes. Study observations and caveats: When Type 1 diabetes patients were examined, their TCRB CDR3s proved moderately but significantly shorter in all four CD4+ subsets.

Reverse transcribing all isolated RNA meant expressed TCRB transcripts were sequenced. Assay used: immunoSEQ multiplex PCR; TCRdb lists only in-frame clones, some missing. The data hold hundreds of thousands of clones, with over 12% observed a single time. For these TCRs, the target antigens are not known. The material sequenced was naive CD4+ T cells from blood. Receptors were obtained from a man between 18 and 35 years old with type 1 diabetes.

V is TRBV11-1 and J is TRBJ1-6, with 7 bases fitting TRBD1. The V gene's germline CDR1 is SGHAT and CDR2 FQDESV (reference sequence). V gave up 4 bases and J gave up 7 bases; unmatched junction bases: 4. CDR3 length equals 14 residues. For the CDR3, the DNA is TGTGCCAGCAGCTACGACAGGGACAATTCACCCCTCCACTTT. Its protein is CASSYDRDNSPLHF.

A few counts support this clone. The chain joins TRBV7-9 to TRBJ1-6; 9 nucleotides align to TRBD1. Germline CDR1 is SEHNR and CDR2 is FQNEAQ (reference sequence). The CDR3 covers 17 residues. The trim removed 5 bases at V and 10 bases at J, leaving 15 bases unmatched. CDR3 DNA sequence: TGTGCCAGCAGCCACCCGGGGACAGGGATTGGTCGGTCACCCCTCCACTTT. Its protein product is CASSHPGTGIGRSPLHF.

This clone came up a few times. The gene calls are TRBV28 and TRBJ1-2, with D perhaps matching TRBD1 (5 bases). This CDR3 is built from 13 residues. Germline CDR1 is MDHEN and CDR2 is SYDVKM. The V gene lost 2 bases and the J gene lost 4 bases, with 8 bases spanning the gap. The CDR3 DNA reads TGTGCCAGCAGTTTAGGACAACGCTATGGCTACACCTTC. Protein: CASSLGQRYGYTF.

This chain links TRBV4-1 with TRBJ1-4; 12 positions match TRBD1. This CDR3 has 15 amino acids. V was pared by 4 bases and J by 7 bases, with 4 bases of the junction left unmatched. CDR1 is MGHRA and CDR2 is YSYEKL in the germline V gene. The CDR3 spells CASSPGTGGAEKLFF. The CDR3 DNA is TGCGCCAGCAGCCCGGGGACAGGGGGCGCTGAAAAACTGTTTTTT.

This chain uses TRBV30 with TRBJ1-1, with TRBD1 as a possible D gene (5 bases). The CDR3 is made up of 11 amino acids. Germline-derived CDR1 and CDR2 are GTSNPN and SVGIG (reference sequence). V lost 8 bases and J lost 1, with 8 bases in between. The DNA of the CDR3 is TGTGCCCAGGGAAGGAACACTGAAGCTTTCTTT. It codes for CAQGRNTEAFF.

CDR3 nucleotides: TGTGCCAGCACGGGAAGGGGACAGGGGAGCTCCTACGAGCAGTACTTC. This encodes CASTGRGQGSSYEQYF. The chain has TRBV25-1 and TRBJ2-7; 10 nucleotides match TRBD1. CDR3 length equals 16 residues. Losses at the gene ends were 7 bases for V and 0 bases for J; bases not matched to a gene: 9. Per germline, CDR1 MGHDK and CDR2 SYGVNS.

Regarding this clone: Distinct nucleotide sequences in the sample also encode this CDR3. The rearrangement joins TRBV27 to TRBJ2-3; D unresolved. V gave up 4 bases and J gave up 0 bases, with 5 bases separating them. This CDR3 region has 13 residues. Germline V CDR1 and CDR2: MNHEY, SMNVEV (reference sequence). CDR3 region: CASSSTSTDTQYF. The DNA for the CDR3 is TGTGCCAGCAGTTCCACTAGCACAGATACGCAGTATTTT.

This chain joins TRBV9 and TRBJ2-1; 8 positions match TRBD2. The CDR3 loop spans 16 amino acids. The junction had 7 bases not matched to a gene; V was cut back by 3 bases and J by 2 bases. Looked up from germline, CDR1 is SGDLS and CDR2 is YYNGEE. The DNA of the CDR3 is TGTGCCAGCAGCGGAACGCGGGGGGCCGCCTACAATGAGCAGTTCTTC. Translation gives CASSGTRGAAYNEQFF.

The chain links TRBV30 to TRBJ2-5; either TRBD1 or TRBD2 may fit D (5 bases each). The length of the CDR3 is 13 residues. The V gene lost 3 bases and the J gene lost 3 bases, with 11 bases spanning the gap. Germline CDR1 is GTSNPN and CDR2 is SVGIG (reference sequence). The CDR3 bases are TGTGCCTGGAGCCTCGGGACGGAAGAGACCCAGTACTTC. It yields the protein CAWSLGTEETQYF.

Only a few counts were recorded for this clone. The chain uses TRBV9 and TRBJ2-5; D unclear. Germline V gene lookup returns CDR1 SGDLS and CDR2 YYNGEE. This CDR3 comprises 14 residues. Trimming cost V 4 bases and J 4 bases, with 14 bases left between them. The CDR3 spells CASSFSLSGETQYF. CDR3 coding DNA: TGTGCCAGCAGCTTTAGTCTGTCGGGAGAGACCCAGTACTTC. Based on the CDR3 plus reference TRBV9 and TRBJ2-5, the full variable domain is DSGVTQTPKHLITATGQRVTLRCSPRSGDLSVYWYQQSLDQGLQFLIQYYNGEERAKGNILERFSAQQFPDLHSELNLSSLELGDSALYFCASSFSLSGETQYFGPGTRLLVL.

In its sample, this clone was seen a few times. This chain uses TRBV7-2 with TRBJ2-1; 9 bases are a match to TRBD1. Trimming cost V 5 bases and J 6 bases; bases outside gene matches: 8. Germline lookup yields CDR1 SGHTA and CDR2 FQGNSA. There are 15 residues in the CDR3. CDR3 in amino acids: CASSPGTGYTNEQFF. The DNA for the CDR3 is TGTGCCAGCAGCCCTGGGACAGGGTATACCAATGAGCAGTTCTTC.

The chain uses TRBV4-2 and TRBJ2-7; TRBD2 matches 10 bases. Germline CDR1 reads LGHNA; CDR2 reads YNFKEQ. With 0 bases clipped from V and 3 bases from J, the junction kept 5 bases outside the gene matches. The CDR3 totals 16 residues. The CDR3 nucleotides are TGTGCCAGCAGCCAAGACCCTAGCGGGGGACACTACGAGCAGTACTTC. The encoded protein is CASSQDPSGGHYEQYF.

The genes are TRBV15 and TRBJ2-5; the D call may be TRBD1 or TRBD2 (5 bases each). V was pared by 0 bases and J by 6 bases, with 14 bases between. Germline loops: CDR1 LNHNV, CDR2 YYDKDF (reference sequence). This CDR3 is built from 15 residues. The CDR3 region has the DNA TGTGCCACCAGCAGAGATCGGACAATCGGGAAGACCCAGTACTTC. Encoded protein: CATSRDRTIGKTQYF.

Only a few counts were recorded for this clone. This chain links TRBV14 with TRBJ2-3; a weak D match, TRBD2 (5 bases). Per the germline V gene, CDR1 is SGHDN and CDR2 is FVKESK. V gave up 4 bases and J gave up 5 bases, with 16 bases separating them. CDR3 length equals 15 residues. CDR3 sequence reads: CASSPIGGMGDTQYF. In DNA, the CDR3 is TGTGCCAGCAGCCCGATAGGAGGCATGGGAGATACGCAGTATTTT.

A few counts support this clone. The V gene is TRBV5-1, the J gene TRBJ2-3, with D possibly TRBD1 on 6 matching bases. The germline V and J ends were trimmed by 7 bases and 1 base, with 19 bases remaining between them. The CDR3 sequence is 16 residues long. CDR1 is SGHRS, CDR2 YFSETQ, per germline. CDR3 nucleotide sequence: TGCGCCAGCGTGCGAGACAGGATGACTGGCACAGATACGCAGTATTTT. It specifies CASVRDRMTGTDTQYF. The entire variable domain, with the rest obtained from reference TRBV5-1 and TRBJ2-3, is as follows: KAGVTQTPRYLIKTRGQQVTLSCSPISGHRSVSWYQQTPGQGLQFLFEYFSETQRNKGNFPGRFSGRQFSNSRSEMNVSTLELGDSALYLCASVRDRMTGTDTQYFGPGTRLTVL.

The V gene is TRBV7-9, the J gene TRBJ1-1, with D possibly TRBD1 on 5 matching bases. This CDR3 comprises 12 residues. V lost 2 bases and J lost 9, with 10 bases in between. Germline V lookup: CDR1 SEHNR, CDR2 FQNEAQ (reference sequence). The CDR3 reads CASSLPTVQAFF. As DNA, the CDR3 is TGTGCCAGCAGCTTACCGACAGTCCAAGCTTTCTTT.

This clone was observed a handful of times. The rearrangement joins TRBV6-5 to TRBJ2-1, with TRBD1 matching over 9 bases. The CDR3 length is 15 residues. With V trimmed by 2 bases and J by 5 bases, 4 bases remained unmatched. The germline V gene encodes CDR1 MNHEY and CDR2 SVGAGI. CDR3 in amino acids: CASSYKQGAHNEQFF. Written as DNA, the CDR3 is TGTGCCAGCAGTTACAAACAGGGGGCCCACAATGAGCAGTTCTTC.

This sequence joins TRBV6-5 and TRBJ2-5; tentative D call: TRBD2 (6 bases). Germline V gene data show CDR1 as MNHEY and CDR2 as SVGAGI. The CDR3 contains 15 residues. The ends were cut back, 6 bases at V and 4 bases at J, with 18 bases in the middle. The CDR3 nucleotides are TGTGCCAGCAGGAACGGACTACCAGGTGGAGAGACCCAGTACTTC. Residues: CASRNGLPGGETQYF.

The rearrangement links TRBV5-4 to TRBJ1-6; D remains unclear. CDR1 is SGHNT and CDR2 is YYREEE in the germline V gene (reference sequence). The CDR3 runs 15 residues. The V and J ends lost 0 bases and 2 bases respectively, with 6 bases between them. The CDR3 region has the DNA TGTGCCAGCAGCTTGGATACAGCCTATAATTCACCCCTCCACTTT. It encodes CASSLDTAYNSPLHF.

This clone was counted only a few times. The chain uses TRBV15 and TRBJ1-6; D uncertain. This CDR3 has 16 amino acids. The V and J ends lost 0 bases and 0 bases respectively, with 6 bases between them. Germline CDR1 reads LNHNV; CDR2 reads YYDKDF (reference sequence). CDR3 in amino acids: CATSRDQSSYNSPLHF. The CDR3 nucleotides are TGTGCCACCAGCAGAGATCAGAGCTCCTATAATTCACCCCTCCACTTT.

The rearrangement joins TRBV7-2 to TRBJ2-5; tentative D call: TRBD1 (6 bases). The CDR3 spans 13 residues. Trimming shortened V by 1 base and J by 4 bases, and 7 bases separated the two germline ends. Per germline, CDR1 SGHTA and CDR2 FQGNSA. CDR3 region: CASSLEQGETQYF. As DNA, the CDR3 is TGTGCCAGCAGCTTAGAACAGGGAGAGACCCAGTACTTC.

This clone has just a few counts. V is TRBV15 and J is TRBJ2-7; D tentatively reads TRBD1 or TRBD2 (6 bases each). The germline V gene has CDR1 LNHNV and CDR2 YYDKDF (reference sequence). V was cut by 4 bases and J by 6 bases, with 16 bases left in between. The length of the CDR3 is 14 residues. CDR3 bases: TGTGCCACCAGCATTCAAGGGGGGTTCAGCGAGCAGTACTTC. Translated: CATSIQGGFSEQYF.

This rearrangement joins TRBV9 to TRBJ2-3, with D uncertain. The germline CDR1 and CDR2 sequences are SGDLS and YYNGEE. The CDR3 is made up of 12 amino acids. Trimming removed 3 bases from V and 4 bases from J, with 6 bases in between. CDR3 DNA: TGTGCCAGCAGCGATGGGCCAGATACGCAGTATTTT. As protein: CASSDGPDTQYF. Looking up the rest from reference TRBV9 and TRBJ2-3 gives the full variable domain: DSGVTQTPKHLITATGQRVTLRCSPRSGDLSVYWYQQSLDQGLQFLIQYYNGEERAKGNILERFSAQQFPDLHSELNLSSLELGDSALYFCASSDGPDTQYFGPGTRLTVL.

There are a few counts of this clone. The chain links TRBV2 to TRBJ1-6, with D possibly being TRBD1 (5 bases). The V end was cut by 6 bases, the J end by 3 bases, with 12 bases between. Germline lookup yields CDR1 SNHLY and CDR2 FYNNEI. The CDR3 runs to 15 residues. CDR3 loop: CASSRDGLYNSPLHF. The CDR3 DNA follows: TGTGCCAGCAGCCGGGACGGCCTCTATAATTCACCCCTCCACTTT.

The chain uses TRBV28 and TRBJ2-7; 15 nucleotides match TRBD2. CDR3 length: 15 residues. CDR1 and CDR2 (germline): MDHEN, SYDVKM. The V and J ends lost 5 bases and 4 bases, in that order; junction bases with no gene match: 3. This chain's CDR3 is CASSQGTSGRYEQYF. CDR3 in DNA: TGTGCCAGCAGTCAAGGGACTAGCGGGAGGTACGAGCAGTACTTC.

This clone turned up a few times. The V gene is TRBV30, the J gene TRBJ2-1; D remains unclear. Trimming cost V 8 bases and J 4 bases, with 18 bases left between them. The CDR3 runs 14 residues. Germline CDR1 reads GTSNPN; CDR2 reads SVGIG (reference sequence). CDR3 sequence reads: CARTPAIDYNEQFF. The CDR3 DNA reads as TGTGCCCGGACCCCGGCTATTGATTACAATGAGCAGTTCTTC.

The chain combines TRBV5-1 with TRBJ1-2; a possible D gene is TRBD1 (5 bases). There are 14 residues in the CDR3. Deletions cut 4 bases from V and 2 bases from J, with 12 bases between. CDR1 is SGHRS, CDR2 YFSETQ, per germline. CDR3 in DNA: TGCGCCAGCAGCCCCCCCGCAGGGAACTATGGCTACACCTTC. It is translated as CASSPPAGNYGYTF.